This T cell receptor (beta chain) was captured by sequencing in a study of a mutant IDH1 vaccine in newly diagnosed glioma. With respect to this clone: Its specificity is not known.

The sample's time point: week 23, last vaccination. Every vaccine dose comprised 300 ug of mutant IDH1 20-mer peptide plus topical imiquimod. Sequencing was performed with immunoSEQ multiplex PCR; in TCRdb, only in-frame clones are kept and a portion is missing. The sample carries just over 65,000 clones, 84% recorded once. Germline CDR1 and CDR2: MNHEY and SMNVEV (reference sequence). The CDR3 length is 13 residues. The V gene lost 2 bases and the J gene lost 0 bases, with 4 bases spanning the gap. The chain recombines TRBV27 with TRBJ1-1; D remains ambiguous. This TCR was recovered from a man younger than 30 with glioma. This sample comprised PBMCs, obtained from a glioma patient whose treatment included an IDH1 peptide vaccine. CDR3 in amino acids: CASSLRMNTEAFF. CDR3 DNA: TGTGCCAGCAGTTTAAGGATGAACACTGAAGCTTTCTTT.